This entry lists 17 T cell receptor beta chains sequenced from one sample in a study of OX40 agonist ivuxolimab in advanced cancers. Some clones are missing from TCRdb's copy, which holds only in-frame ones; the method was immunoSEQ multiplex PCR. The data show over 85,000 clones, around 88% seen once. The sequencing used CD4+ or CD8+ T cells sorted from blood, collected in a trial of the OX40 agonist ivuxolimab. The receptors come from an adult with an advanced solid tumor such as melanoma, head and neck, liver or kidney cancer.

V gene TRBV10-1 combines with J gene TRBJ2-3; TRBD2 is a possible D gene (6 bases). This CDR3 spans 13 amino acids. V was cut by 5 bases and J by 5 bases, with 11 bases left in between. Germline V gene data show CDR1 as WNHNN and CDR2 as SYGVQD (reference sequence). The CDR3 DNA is TGCGCCAGCAGTCTAGAGGGAGGAGATACGCAGTATTTT. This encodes CASSLEGGDTQYF.

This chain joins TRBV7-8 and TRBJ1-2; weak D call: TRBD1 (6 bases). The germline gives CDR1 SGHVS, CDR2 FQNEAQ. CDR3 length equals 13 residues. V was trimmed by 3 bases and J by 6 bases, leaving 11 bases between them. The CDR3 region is CASSFTGIDGYTF. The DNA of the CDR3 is TGTGCCAGCAGCTTTACAGGGATTGATGGCTACACCTTC.

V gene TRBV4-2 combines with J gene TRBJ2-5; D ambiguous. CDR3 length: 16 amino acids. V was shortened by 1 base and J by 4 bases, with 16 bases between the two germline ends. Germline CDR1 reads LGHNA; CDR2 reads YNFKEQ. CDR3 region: CASSQGGGVRVETQYF. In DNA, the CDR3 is TGTGCCAGCAGCCAAGGGGGTGGGGTCCGGGTAGAGACCCAGTACTTC.

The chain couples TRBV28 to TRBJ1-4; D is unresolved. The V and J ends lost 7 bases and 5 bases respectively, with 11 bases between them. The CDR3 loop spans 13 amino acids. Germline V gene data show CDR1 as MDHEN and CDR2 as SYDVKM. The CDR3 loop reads CASNVMGNEKLFF. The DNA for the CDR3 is TGTGCCAGCAACGTGATGGGCAATGAAAAACTGTTTTTT.

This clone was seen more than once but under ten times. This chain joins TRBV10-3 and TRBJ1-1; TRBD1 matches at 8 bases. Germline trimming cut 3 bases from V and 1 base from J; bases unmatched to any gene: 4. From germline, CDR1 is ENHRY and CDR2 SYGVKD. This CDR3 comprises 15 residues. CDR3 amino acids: CAISDQGASNTEAFF. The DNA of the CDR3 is TGTGCCATCAGTGATCAGGGGGCCTCGAACACTGAAGCTTTCTTT.

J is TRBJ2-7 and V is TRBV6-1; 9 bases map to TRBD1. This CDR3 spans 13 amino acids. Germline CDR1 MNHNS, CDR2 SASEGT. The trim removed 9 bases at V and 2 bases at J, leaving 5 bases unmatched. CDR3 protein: CASLTGGAYEQYF. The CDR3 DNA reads TGTGCCAGTTTGACAGGGGGAGCCTACGAGCAGTACTTC.

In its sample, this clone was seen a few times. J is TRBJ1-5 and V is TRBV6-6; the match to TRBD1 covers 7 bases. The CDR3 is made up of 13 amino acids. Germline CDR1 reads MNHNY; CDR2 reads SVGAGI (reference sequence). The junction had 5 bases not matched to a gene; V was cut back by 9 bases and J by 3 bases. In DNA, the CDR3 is TGTGCCAGTTCGACAGGGCACAATCAGCCCCAGCATTTT. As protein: CASSTGHNQPQHF.

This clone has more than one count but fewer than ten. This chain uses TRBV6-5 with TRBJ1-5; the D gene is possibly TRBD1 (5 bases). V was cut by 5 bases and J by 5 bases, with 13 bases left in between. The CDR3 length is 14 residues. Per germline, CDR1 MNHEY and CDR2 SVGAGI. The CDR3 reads CASSNTGPYQPQHF. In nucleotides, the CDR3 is TGTGCCAGCAGTAATACAGGACCCTATCAGCCCCAGCATTTT.

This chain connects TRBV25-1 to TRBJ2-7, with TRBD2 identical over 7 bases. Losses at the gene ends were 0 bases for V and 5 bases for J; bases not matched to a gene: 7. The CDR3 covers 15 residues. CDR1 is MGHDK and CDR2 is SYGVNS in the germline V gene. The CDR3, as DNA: TGTGCCAGCAGTGAATATACGGGCCGGGGGGACGAGCAGTACTTC. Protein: CASSEYTGRGDEQYF.

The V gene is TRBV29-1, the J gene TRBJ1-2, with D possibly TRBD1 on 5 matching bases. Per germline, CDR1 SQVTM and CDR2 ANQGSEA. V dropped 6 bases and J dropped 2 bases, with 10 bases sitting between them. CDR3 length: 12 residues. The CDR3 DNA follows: TGCAGCGTCGGGGGGGACAACTATGGCTACACCTTC. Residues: CSVGGDNYGYTF.

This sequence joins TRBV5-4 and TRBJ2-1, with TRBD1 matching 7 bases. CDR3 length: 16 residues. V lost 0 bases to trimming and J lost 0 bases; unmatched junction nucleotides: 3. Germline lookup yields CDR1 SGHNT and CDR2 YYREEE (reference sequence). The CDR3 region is CASSLGAGGSYNEQFF. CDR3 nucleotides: TGTGCCAGCAGCTTGGGTGCAGGGGGCTCCTACAATGAGCAGTTCTTC.

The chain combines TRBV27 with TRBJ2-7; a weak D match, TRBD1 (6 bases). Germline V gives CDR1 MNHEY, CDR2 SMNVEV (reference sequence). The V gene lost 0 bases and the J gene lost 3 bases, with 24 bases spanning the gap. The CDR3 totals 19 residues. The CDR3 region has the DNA TGTGCCAGCAGTTTATCTGGGCCCCTGGGACAAAGGGTTTTCTACGAGCAGTACTTC. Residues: CASSLSGPLGQRVFYEQYF.

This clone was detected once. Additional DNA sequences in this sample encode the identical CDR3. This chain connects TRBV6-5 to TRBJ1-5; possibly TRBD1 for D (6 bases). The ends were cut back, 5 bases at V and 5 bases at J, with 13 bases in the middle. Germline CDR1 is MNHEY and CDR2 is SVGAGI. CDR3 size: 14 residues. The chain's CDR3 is CASSQLQGHQPQHF. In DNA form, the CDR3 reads TGTGCCAGCAGTCAACTACAGGGTCATCAGCCCCAGCATTTT.

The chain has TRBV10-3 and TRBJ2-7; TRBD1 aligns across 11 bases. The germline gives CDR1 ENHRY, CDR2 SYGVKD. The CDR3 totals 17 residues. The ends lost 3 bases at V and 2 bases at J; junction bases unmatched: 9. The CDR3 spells CAISDSSPGQGAYEQYF. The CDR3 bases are TGTGCCATCAGTGACTCATCGCCGGGACAGGGGGCCTACGAGCAGTACTTC.

CDR3 nucleotides: TGTGCCAGTAGACCTTTGACAGGGGGACTCGAAGCTTTCTTT. Residues: CASRPLTGGLEAFF. This chain connects TRBV19 to TRBJ1-1; 9 positions match TRBD1. Trimming cost V 6 bases and J 8 bases; bases outside gene matches: 10. This CDR3 has 14 residues. The germline V gene has CDR1 LNHDA and CDR2 SQIVND (reference sequence).

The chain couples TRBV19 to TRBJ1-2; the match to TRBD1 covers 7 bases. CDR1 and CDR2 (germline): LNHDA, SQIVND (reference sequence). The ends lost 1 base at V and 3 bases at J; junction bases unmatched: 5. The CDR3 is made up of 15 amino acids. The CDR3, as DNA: TGTGCCAGTAGTATAGGGGCAGGGGGTGACTATGGCTACACCTTC. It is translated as CASSIGAGGDYGYTF.

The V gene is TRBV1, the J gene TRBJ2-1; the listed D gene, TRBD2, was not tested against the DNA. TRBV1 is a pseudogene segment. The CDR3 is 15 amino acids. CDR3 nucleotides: TGCACCAGCAGGACGGGGGGGGCCTCCTACAATGAGCAGTTCTTC. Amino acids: CTSRTGGASYNEQFF.